The T cell receptor beta chain described here comes from a study of shared clonotypes between healthy human individuals. Study information: A couple of female and a few male donors aged 18 to 49 were enrolled.

There were only Caucasian adults among the donors, and all lived in Nashville, Tennessee. Assay execution took place at the deep level. TCRdb's copy holds only in-frame clones and misses some; the assay was immunoSEQ multiplex PCR. The sample carries roughly 1,600,000 clones, approximately 98.5% recorded once. Germline V CDR1 and CDR2: MNHNY, SVGAGI (reference sequence). CDR3 size: 13 residues. V was shortened by 2 bases and J by 13 bases, with 15 bases between the two germline ends. This chain links TRBV6-6 with TRBJ2-1; the D is unclear. This TCR was sampled from a man aged 25 to 40 in good health. Sequencing was carried out using naive CD4+ T cells sorted from blood. Subset noted: CD45RA+ positively selected. In nucleotides, the CDR3 is TGTGCCAGCAGTTACCCTCCCGAGGCCGGACAGTTCTTC. Amino acid sequence: CASSYPPEAGQFF.